This T cell receptor beta chain was sequenced in a study of blood T cells in healthy people across ages. Overall study: Per two T cells, about one barcoded beta molecule was captured through template switching. Overall study findings and caveats: Higher naive T cell percentage went strongly together with higher TCR beta diversity. One million T cells yielded diversity estimates that were considered underestimates.

Next came a second PCR, run for about 7 to 11 cycles, which used a sample-barcoded 5' primer along with a J-beta primer mix. Every cDNA molecule carried a tag from a template-switch adaptor bearing 12 random nucleotides. TCRdb reanalysed the 5' RACE reads using MiXCR and keeps one entry per CDR3 protein. The table has 1.8 million or so distinct CDR3 sequences, roughly two fifths seen once. A remark on this clonotype: Its specificity is unknown.

The clonotype comes from a human donor in good health. The sample comprised blood.

The CDR3 DNA sequence: TGTGCCAGCACCAAAGGGGGTCGTGACGTCCAAGAGACCCAGTACTTC. Protein product: CASTKGGRDVQETQYF. V gene TRBV7-2 combines with J gene TRBJ2-5; possible D gene TRBD1, 6 bases. The CDR3 extends over 16 amino acids. V lost 7 bases and J lost 1, with 19 bases in between. CDR1 SGHTA and CDR2 FQGNSA come from the germline V gene. Based on the CDR3 plus reference TRBV7-2 and TRBJ2-5, the full variable domain is GAGVSQSPSNKVTEKGKDVELRCDPISGHTALYWYRQSLGQGLEFLIYFQGNSAPDKSGLPSDRFSAERTGGSVSTLTIQRTQQEDSAVYLCASTKGGRDVQETQYFGPGTRLLVL.